Shown below are 29 T cell receptor beta chains from a single sample sequenced in a study of T cells in Graves' hyperthyroidism and ophthalmopathy. Template material for amplifying TCR beta CDR3 regions consisted of RNA transcripts. TCR CDR3 regions were first amplified by RT-PCR with HTBI primers. MiXCR, run by TCRdb on the multiplex PCR reads, gives a single entry per CDR3 protein. This table has some 300,000 distinct CDR3 sequences, approximately 19% appearing once. The source material was blood. The source of these receptors is a man aged 50 or older with Graves' ophthalmopathy.

In this sample, this clonotype turned up many times. The chain carries TRBV24-1 and TRBJ2-3; 11 bases fit TRBD1. J gave up 2 bases and V 2 bases, and 2 bases lay outside the gene matches. The CDR3 contains 16 residues. Per germline, CDR1 KGHDR and CDR2 SFDVKD. The DNA for the CDR3 is TGTGCCACCAGTGATTGGACAGGGGGCGTCACAGATACGCAGTATTTT. As protein: CATSDWTGGVTDTQYF.

About this clonotype: A much larger clone sits a single nucleotide away, making a read error possible. The chain has TRBV27 and TRBJ2-7, with 7 bases identical to TRBD2. V trimming: 7 bases; J trimming: 7 bases; junction bases outside the gene matches: 16. The germline gives CDR1 MNHEY, CDR2 SMNVEV (reference sequence). The length of the CDR3 is 15 residues. This chain's CDR3 is CASNFYGRPLEEQYF. The CDR3 bases are TGTGCCAGCAATTTTTACGGGAGGCCCCTGGAAGAGCAGTACTTC.

With respect to this clonotype: A read error may explain this, as a much larger clone is one base away. This chain links TRBV7-3 with TRBJ2-1; 8 nucleotides align to TRBD1. V trimming: 5 bases; J trimming: 5 bases; junction bases outside the gene matches: 8. Germline CDR1 SGHTA, CDR2 FQGTGA. The CDR3 extends over 15 amino acids. CDR3 region: CASSQGQGPHNEQFF. CDR3 sequence (DNA): TGTGCCAGCAGCCAAGGACAGGGTCCCCACAATGAGCAGTTCTTC.

The J gene is TRBJ2-2, the V gene TRBV7-9; D is ambiguous. The CDR3 loop spans 14 amino acids. Per the germline V gene, CDR1 is SEHNR and CDR2 is FQNEAQ (reference sequence). Trimming took 5 bases from V and 6 from J, leaving 13 bases between them. The CDR3 nucleotides read TGTGCCAGCAGCCCCCCGTTAATCCCCGGGGAGCTGTTTTTT. It encodes CASSPPLIPGELFF.

This sequence joins TRBV28 and TRBJ1-1; 7 bases are a match to TRBD1. This CDR3 comprises 14 residues. Losses at the gene ends were 5 bases for V and 4 bases for J; bases not matched to a gene: 7. Germline CDR1 is MDHEN and CDR2 is SYDVKM. CDR3 coding DNA: TGTGCCAGCAGTCCAGACAGGGCAACCACTGAAGCTTTCTTT. Protein product: CASSPDRATTEAFF.

This sequence joins TRBV7-9 and TRBJ2-5, with 10 bases that match TRBD1. The CDR3 totals 17 residues. J was trimmed by 2 bases and V by 5 bases; bases with no gene match: 11. Germline CDR1 SEHNR, CDR2 FQNEAQ (reference sequence). CDR3 coding DNA: TGTGCCAGCAGCCCAAGCAAGGGACAGGGGAATCAAGAGACCCAGTACTTC. This sequence encodes CASSPSKGQGNQETQYF.

There are many counts of this clonotype. The chain employs TRBV28 and TRBJ1-5; D remains ambiguous. Deletions cut 5 bases from V and 0 bases from J, with 11 bases between. Per the germline V gene, CDR1 is MDHEN and CDR2 is SYDVKM. The CDR3 is 15 residues long. CDR3 loop: CASSPWQLSNQPQHF. The CDR3 nucleotides read TGTGCCAGCAGTCCCTGGCAGCTTAGCAATCAGCCCCAGCATTTT.

This chain uses TRBV6-2 or TRBV6-3 with TRBJ2-1; 10 bases match TRBD1. Germline values: CDR1 MNHEY, CDR2 SVGEGT. The CDR3 is 15 amino acids. V gave up 5 bases and J gave up 7 bases; unmatched junction bases: 8. The CDR3 here is CASSVLGQGGNEQFF. The CDR3 DNA sequence: TGTGCCAGCAGTGTCCTTGGACAGGGGGGGAATGAGCAGTTCTTC.

CDR3 DNA: TGTGCCAGCAGCGGGACACCGGGGAATACGCAGTATTTT. Encoded protein: CASSGTPGNTQYF. The rearrangement joins TRBV7-2 to TRBJ2-3, with D possibly being TRBD1 (6 bases). Germline CDR1 reads SGHTA; CDR2 reads FQGNSA. Trimming took 5 bases from V and 7 from J, leaving 13 bases between them. The CDR3 has 13 amino acids.

This clonotype has more than one count but fewer than ten. V is TRBV12-3 or TRBV12-4 and J is TRBJ1-2, with TRBD1 matching 7 bases. V shed 6 bases and J 7 bases; nucleotides not matched to a gene: 11. This CDR3 is 14 amino acids long. The CDR3 DNA reads as TGTGCCAGCAGGGGGACAGCGAAAGGGTCTGGCTACACCTTC. Translating gives CASRGTAKGSGYTF.

The chain carries TRBV4-1 and TRBJ2-3, with D uncertain. The CDR3 sequence is 13 residues long. Germline assignment: CDR1 MGHRA and CDR2 YSYEKL. V shed 6 bases and J shed 2 bases, with 9 bases lying between them. The CDR3 loop is CASSPLYTDTQYF. As DNA, the CDR3 is TGCGCCAGCAGTCCTCTTTACACAGATACGCAGTATTTT.

This chain uses TRBV28 with TRBJ1-2; no firm D call. Trimming removed 2 bases from V and 7 bases from J, with 14 bases in between. CDR3 length: 14 amino acids. Germline V gene lookup returns CDR1 MDHEN and CDR2 SYDVKM. CDR3 DNA sequence: TGTGCCAGCAGTTTACTGGACTTGAGCGGTGGCTACACCTTC. Its translation: CASSLLDLSGGYTF.

This clonotype occurred many times. The CDR3 coding sequence is TGCAGTGCTAGTCGGGACGAGCAGTACTTC. This gives the protein CSASRDEQYF. The chain couples TRBV20-1 to TRBJ2-7; no definite D call. Germline CDR1 reads DFQATT; CDR2 reads SNEGSKA (reference sequence). Trimming shortened V by 3 bases and J by 5 bases, and 5 bases separated the two germline ends. The CDR3 runs 10 residues.

Here the CDR3 DNA reads TGCAGTGCTAGGGGGACAGGGGGCCTTAATGGCTACACCTTC. Amino acids: CSARGTGGLNGYTF. The chain combines TRBV20-1 with TRBJ1-2, with 12 positions matching TRBD1. The trim removed 3 bases at V and 6 bases at J, leaving 5 bases unmatched. The germline V gene encodes CDR1 DFQATT and CDR2 SNEGSKA (reference sequence). The CDR3 extends over 14 amino acids.

In its sample, this clonotype was seen a few times. CDR3 nucleotide sequence: TGCAGTGCTAGTTTCGCGGGACGGCCTAATGAAAAACTGTTTTTT. It encodes CSASFAGRPNEKLFF. The V and J genes are TRBV20-1 and TRBJ1-4, with D maybe TRBD1 (5 bases). This CDR3 comprises 15 residues. From germline, CDR1 is DFQATT and CDR2 SNEGSKA (reference sequence). The V end was cut by 3 bases, the J end by 3 bases, with 14 bases between.

The chain links TRBV4-2 to TRBJ2-1, with TRBD2 as a possible D gene (6 bases). V was shortened by 4 bases and J by 7 bases, with 14 bases between the two germline ends. This CDR3 spans 14 amino acids. CDR1 LGHNA and CDR2 YNFKEQ come from the germline V gene. CDR3 amino acids: CASSPIAERNEQFF. CDR3 nucleotides: TGTGCCAGCAGCCCGATAGCGGAGAGGAATGAGCAGTTCTTC.

This clonotype was recorded a few times. The gene calls are TRBV20-1 and TRBJ2-1; a weak D match, TRBD1 (7 bases). The CDR3 has 16 residues. With 6 bases removed from V and 1 base from J, the gap between germline ends came to 19 bases. The V gene's germline CDR1 is DFQATT and CDR2 SNEGSKA (reference sequence). CDR3 in DNA: TGCAGTGCCACACATCAGGGGGGAGGATCCTACAATGAGCAGTTCTTC. Protein: CSATHQGGGSYNEQFF.

This rearrangement joins TRBV20-1 to TRBJ1-2; 7 positions agree with TRBD1. Germline V gives CDR1 DFQATT, CDR2 SNEGSKA (reference sequence). The junction had 12 bases not matched to a gene; V was cut back by 5 bases and J by 6 bases. This CDR3 has 14 residues. The CDR3 loop reads CSAEQNARGDGYTF. Written as DNA, the CDR3 is TGCAGTGCTGAACAAAATGCCAGGGGGGATGGCTACACCTTC.

There are many counts of this clonotype. The CDR3 loop reads CASSLLGGDNEQFF. In nucleotides, the CDR3 is TGTGCCAGCAGCTTATTAGGCGGGGACAATGAGCAGTTCTTC. The V and J genes are TRBV7-9 and TRBJ2-1; D is possibly TRBD2 (6 bases). CDR1 is SEHNR and CDR2 is FQNEAQ in the germline V gene (reference sequence). V was trimmed by 2 bases and J by 5 bases, leaving 10 bases between them. CDR3 length: 14 residues.

The J gene is TRBJ2-3, the V gene TRBV6-2 or TRBV6-3, with D unresolved. From germline, CDR1 is MNHEY and CDR2 SVGEGT. V was cut by 0 bases and J by 4 bases, with 8 bases left in between. The CDR3 is 14 residues long. CDR3 protein: CASSYSLEADTQYF. CDR3 DNA sequence: TGTGCCAGCAGTTACTCTCTCGAGGCAGATACGCAGTATTTT.

Notes on this clonotype: A much bigger clone sits one base away, suggesting this may be a read error. V is TRBV5-1 and J is TRBJ2-1; the D gene is possibly TRBD1 (6 bases). The CDR3 length is 15 residues. CDR1 and CDR2 from the germline V gene are SGHRS and YFSETQ. Trimming removed 6 bases from V and 0 bases from J, with 13 bases in between. The CDR3 nucleotides are TGCGCCAGCACCCCGACAGGAAACTCCTACAATGAGCAGTTCTTC. This translates into CASTPTGNSYNEQFF.

This clonotype was counted at least ten times. J is TRBJ2-5 and V is TRBV2, with 10 bases that match TRBD2. With 4 bases clipped from V and 5 bases from J, the junction kept 10 bases outside the gene matches. The CDR3 extends over 16 amino acids. Germline V gene data show CDR1 as SNHLY and CDR2 as FYNNEI. CDR3 nucleotide sequence: TGTGCCAGCAGTGTTAGCGGGGGGCTTGGTATGGAGACCCAGTACTTC. Its translation: CASSVSGGLGMETQYF.

The sample holds a few counts of this clonotype. The rearrangement joins TRBV9 to TRBJ2-1; 9 bases agree with TRBD2. Germline V lookup: CDR1 SGDLS, CDR2 YYNGEE. With V trimmed by 0 bases and J by 8 bases, 9 bases remained unmatched. This CDR3 is built from 16 residues. The CDR3 DNA follows: TGTGCCAGCAGCGTAGTCGGCGCTAGCGGGATGTATGAGCAGTTCTTC. Translated: CASSVVGASGMYEQFF.

The table lists this clonotype with many counts. This rearrangement joins TRBV2 to TRBJ1-1; D is uncertain. Germline V gene data show CDR1 as SNHLY and CDR2 as FYNNEI. The CDR3 sequence is 13 residues long. V lost 6 bases to trimming and J lost 4 bases, with 12 bases between them. The CDR3 spells CASRADLGTEAFF. DNA for the CDR3: TGTGCCAGCAGGGCGGACTTGGGCACTGAAGCTTTCTTT.

This clonotype was observed at least ten times. The chain has TRBV18 and TRBJ2-5; the D is unclear. This CDR3 comprises 14 residues. V gave up 1 base and J gave up 1 base, with 7 bases separating them. Germline V CDR1 and CDR2: KGHSH, LQKENI. CDR3 sequence (DNA): TGTGCCAGCTCACCACAGGCATCCCAAGAGACCCAGTACTTC. Translation gives CASSPQASQETQYF.

This clonotype was detected ten times or more. The chain is built from TRBV20-1 and TRBJ1-5; a weak D match, TRBD1 (5 bases). V was shortened by 5 bases and J by 7 bases, with 12 bases between the two germline ends. This CDR3 is 12 amino acids long. Looked up from germline, CDR1 is DFQATT and CDR2 is SNEGSKA (reference sequence). The CDR3: CSAPRDGQPQHF. The DNA of the CDR3 is TGCAGTGCTCCCAGGGATGGGCAGCCCCAGCATTTT.

This clonotype was counted only a few times. The J gene is TRBJ2-4, the V gene TRBV12-3 or TRBV12-4; TRBD1 matches 10 bases. The CDR3 has 13 amino acids. The junction had 3 bases not matched to a gene; V was cut back by 6 bases and J by 7 bases. DNA of the CDR3: TGTGCCAGCAGCTTGACAGGGGGCAACATTCAGTACTTC. Amino acid sequence: CASSLTGGNIQYF.

This clonotype turned up a few times. This sequence joins TRBV20-1 and TRBJ2-7; unclear D gene. V was pared by 0 bases and J by 0 bases, with 15 bases between. The CDR3 runs 16 residues. Germline values: CDR1 DFQATT, CDR2 SNEGSKA (reference sequence). CDR3 loop: CSARDVRASSSYEQYF. In DNA, the CDR3 is TGCAGTGCTAGAGATGTTCGGGCGTCCAGCTCCTACGAGCAGTACTTC.

Many counts were recorded for this clonotype. This CDR3 reads CASSPGTSGYNEQFF. The CDR3 DNA reads TGTGCCAGCAGTCCCGGGACTAGCGGATACAATGAGCAGTTCTTC. The chain couples TRBV3-1 to TRBJ2-1, with 11 bases matching TRBD2. Per the germline V gene, CDR1 is LGHDT and CDR2 is YNNKEL (reference sequence). V lost 6 bases, J lost 4 bases, and 5 bases stayed unmatched. The CDR3 consists of 15 residues.